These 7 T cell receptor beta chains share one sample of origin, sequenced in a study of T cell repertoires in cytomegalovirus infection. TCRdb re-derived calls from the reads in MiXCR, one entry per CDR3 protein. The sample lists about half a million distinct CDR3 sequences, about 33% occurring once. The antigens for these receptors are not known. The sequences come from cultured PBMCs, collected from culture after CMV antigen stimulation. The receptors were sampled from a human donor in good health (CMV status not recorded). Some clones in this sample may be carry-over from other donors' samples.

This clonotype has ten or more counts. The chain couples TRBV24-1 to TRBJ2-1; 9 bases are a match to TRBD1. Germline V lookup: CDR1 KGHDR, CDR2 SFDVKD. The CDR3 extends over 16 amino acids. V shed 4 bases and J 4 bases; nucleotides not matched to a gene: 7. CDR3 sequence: CATSDPGQGSYNEQFF. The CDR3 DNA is TGTGCCACCAGTGACCCGGGACAGGGCTCATACAATGAGCAGTTCTTC.

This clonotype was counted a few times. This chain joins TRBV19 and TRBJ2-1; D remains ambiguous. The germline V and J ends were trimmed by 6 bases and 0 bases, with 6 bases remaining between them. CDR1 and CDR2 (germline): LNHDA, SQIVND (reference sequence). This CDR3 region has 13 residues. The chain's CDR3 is CASSKSSYNEQFF. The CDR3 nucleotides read TGTGCCAGTAGCAAGAGCTCCTACAATGAGCAGTTCTTC.

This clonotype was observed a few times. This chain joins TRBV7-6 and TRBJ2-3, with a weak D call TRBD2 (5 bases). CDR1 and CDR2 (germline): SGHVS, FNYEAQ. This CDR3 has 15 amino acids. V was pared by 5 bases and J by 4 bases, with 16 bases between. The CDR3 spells CASSTPGRRPDTQYF. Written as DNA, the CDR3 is TGTGCCAGCAGCACACCGGGCAGGAGGCCAGATACGCAGTATTTT.

In DNA form, the CDR3 reads TGTGCCAGCAGAACACCTACAAACACTGAAGCTTTCTTT. It codes for CASRTPTNTEAFF. The chain joins TRBV6-2 or TRBV6-3 to TRBJ1-1; D is uncertain. The V gene lost 6 bases and the J gene lost 2 bases, with 10 bases spanning the gap. Germline V gives CDR1 MNHEY, CDR2 SVGEGT. CDR3 length equals 13 residues.

The CDR3 spells CASSSNRGFNEKLFF. The DNA for the CDR3 is TGTGCCAGCAGCTCGAACAGGGGATTTAATGAAAAACTGTTTTTT. This chain uses TRBV7-2 with TRBJ1-4; 7 nucleotides match TRBD1. Germline values: CDR1 SGHTA, CDR2 FQGNSA. After removal of 4 bases from V and 4 bases from J, the junction contained 6 bases not matched to a gene. The CDR3 consists of 15 residues.

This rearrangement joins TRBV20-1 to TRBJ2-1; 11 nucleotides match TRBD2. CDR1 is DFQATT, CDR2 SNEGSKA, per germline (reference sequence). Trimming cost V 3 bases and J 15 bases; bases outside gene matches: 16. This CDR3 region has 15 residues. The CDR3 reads CSASRGTSGQRGGFF. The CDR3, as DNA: TGCAGTGCTAGCCGCGGGACTAGCGGCCAACGGGGGGGGTTCTTC.

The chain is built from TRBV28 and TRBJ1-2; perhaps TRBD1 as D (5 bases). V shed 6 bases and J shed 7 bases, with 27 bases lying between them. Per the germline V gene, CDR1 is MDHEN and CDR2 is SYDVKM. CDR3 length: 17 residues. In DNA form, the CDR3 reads TGTGCCAGCAGGCCCAACCCGGGACGGCGCTTCATGCGTGGCTACACCTTC. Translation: CASRPNPGRRFMRGYTF.